The TCR beta chain described here comes from a study of tumor-infiltrating lymphocytes in oesophageal squamous cell carcinoma. One entry per CDR3 protein, called by TCRdb with MiXCR from the PCR reads. The sample holds 20,000 to 25,000 distinct CDR3 sequences; 35% to 40% are singletons and the top ten take about 12%. The sequence was obtained from a male donor with esophageal squamous cell carcinoma. What was sequenced was esophageal tumor tissue.

CDR3 DNA: TGTGCCAGCAGCAGACCCCCAGGGCGGTGGCAGTTCTTC. Translation gives CASSRPPGRWQFF. This chain joins TRBV7-9 and TRBJ2-1; a weak D match, TRBD1 (5 bases). There are 13 residues in the CDR3. CDR1 SEHNR and CDR2 FQNEAQ come from the germline V gene (reference sequence). Trimming removed 5 bases at V and 12 bases at J, with 17 bases between. Together with reference TRBV7-9 and TRBJ2-1, the CDR3 gives the full variable domain: DTGVSQNPRHKITKRGQNVTFRCDPISEHNRLYWYRQTLGQGPEFLTYFQNEAQLEKSRLLSDRFSAERPKGSFSTLEIQRTEQGDSAMYLCASSRPPGRWQFFGPGTRLTVL.